The clone carrying this TCR beta chain was seen a few times. This record belongs to a study of blood T cell repertoires in COVID-19. Sequencing used immunoSEQ multiplex PCR; TCRdb keeps in-frame clones, though not all of them. Of some 240,000 clones detected, roughly 80% appear once; the ten largest clones hold around 12%. V gave up 8 bases and J gave up 4 bases, with 9 bases separating them. Germline CDR1 is MNHEY and CDR2 is SVGAGI. The CDR3 totals 12 residues. The clonotype comes from a woman aged 55-69 years with active or convalescent COVID-19. Source material: peripheral blood. The chain recombines TRBV6-5 with TRBJ1-5; the D gene is possibly TRBD1 (6 bases). The CDR3 DNA sequence: TGTGCCAGCCCTACAGGGAATCAGCCCCAGCATTTT. Translation gives CASPTGNQPQHF.